One sample yielded the 5 T cell receptor beta chains listed below, sequenced in a study of blood T cell repertoires in COVID-19. Method: immunoSEQ multiplex PCR; TCRdb's copy keeps in-frame clones and lacks some. The repertoire has some 57,000 clones, 80% to 95% of them found once; the top ten carry over 5.5%. The sequenced sample was peripheral blood. Receptor source: a human donor in a cohort sampled during active COVID-19.

The rearrangement joins TRBV11-2 to TRBJ1-1; 10 bases are shared with TRBD1. V shed 5 bases, J shed 0 bases, and the junction held 9 bases outside the gene matches. Germline V lookup: CDR1 SGHAT, CDR2 FQNNGV. CDR3 length: 17 amino acids. DNA of the CDR3: TGTGCCAGCAGCCCCCCCGGGGACAGGGGCATGAACACTGAAGCTTTCTTT. It encodes CASSPPGDRGMNTEAFF.

With regard to this clone: This sample includes further DNA sequences coding for the same CDR3. The chain recombines TRBV5-1 with TRBJ2-3; 8 nucleotides match TRBD2. Germline V lookup: CDR1 SGHRS, CDR2 YFSETQ. The CDR3 has 16 residues. The V segment lost 0 bases and the J segment 0 bases; nucleotides outside the gene matches: 3. The CDR3 sequence: CASSLGTSGSTDTQYF. The CDR3 region has the DNA TGCGCCAGCAGCTTGGGAACTAGCGGTAGCACAGATACGCAGTATTTT.

The V call is TRBV28, the J call TRBJ1-2, with TRBD1 matching over 7 bases. In germline, CDR1 is MDHEN, CDR2 SYDVKM. The CDR3 consists of 13 residues. V shed 5 bases and J 4 bases; nucleotides not matched to a gene: 4. CDR3 residues: CASSIQGTYGYTF. CDR3 coding DNA: TGTGCCAGCAGTATACAGGGGACCTATGGCTACACCTTC.

The chain uses TRBV11-2 and TRBJ2-7; D uncertain. Trimming cost V 3 bases and J 2 bases, with 11 bases left between them. This CDR3 region has 14 residues. CDR1 and CDR2 (germline): SGHAT, FQNNGV. CDR3 DNA: TGTGCCAGCAGCTTGAACCCTACCACCTACGAGCAGTACTTC. It yields the protein CASSLNPTTYEQYF.

This chain uses TRBV5-1 with TRBJ2-5, with 7 bases aligning to TRBD2. From germline, CDR1 is SGHRS and CDR2 YFSETQ. V dropped 4 bases and J dropped 4; count of bases not matched to a gene: 10. The CDR3 contains 15 residues. The CDR3 DNA sequence: TGCGCCAGCAGCCCCTCCGGTAGGGAGGGAGAGACCCAGTACTTC. This sequence encodes CASSPSGREGETQYF.